This T cell receptor (beta chain) appears in the sequencing data of a study of T cells in Graves' hyperthyroidism and ophthalmopathy. This clonotype has just a few counts. CDR1 MNHNS and CDR2 SASEGT come from the germline V gene. V dropped 7 bases and J dropped 9 bases, with 8 bases sitting between them. There are 10 residues in the CDR3. Amplification of TCR beta CDR3 regions used RNA as the template. An initial round of RT-PCR targeting the TCR CDR3 relied on the HTBI primer set. Using its own MiXCR run on the multiplex PCR reads, TCRdb lists one record per CDR3 protein. The table includes around 500,000 distinct CDR3 sequences, around 15% detected once.

The genes are TRBV6-1 and TRBJ2-3; no clear D gene. The TCR comes from a woman aged 30 to 39 with Graves' ophthalmopathy. Sequenced: blood. CDR3 region: CASIFGTQYF. CDR3 nucleotides: TGTGCCAGCATCTTCGGAACGCAGTATTTT.